A selection of T cell receptor beta chains follows, all from one sample in a study of blood T cell repertoires in COVID-19. Method: immunoSEQ multiplex PCR; TCRdb's copy keeps in-frame clones and lacks some. The sample records 200,000 to 250,000 clones, roughly 90% being singletons. Sequencing input: peripheral blood. The receptor set was obtained from a woman in her sixties with acute or convalescent COVID-19. Both conserved end residues are part of each CDR3. The D gene is left open where the match is weak. The listing skips clone size in some rows; elsewhere it reads once, few, many or a size class.

clone_size | j_call | d_call | v_call | cdr3_nt | cdr3_aa
NA | TRBJ2-1 | TRBD2 | TRBV2 | TGTGCCAGCAGTGTGGCGGGAGTTCTCAATGAGCAGTTCTTC | CASSVAGVLNEQFF
NA | TRBJ2-1 | TRBD2 | TRBV28 | TGTGCCAGCAGTTTGAGTCTAGCGGGAGGATACAATGAGCAGTTCTTC | CASSLSLAGGYNEQFF
NA | TRBJ2-3 | TRBD1 | TRBV10-3 | TGTGCCATCAGTAGAACAGGGGGCTCGGCTAGCGGATCCACAGATACGCAGTATTTT | CAISRTGGSASGSTDTQYF
NA | TRBJ1-5 | NA | TRBV7-2 | TGTGCCAGCAGCTTAGACTTACAGCCCCAGCATTTT | CASSLDLQPQHF
NA | TRBJ1-3 | TRBD1 | TRBV4-2 | TGTGCCAGCAGCCAACGGCTCCCCGGGACAGGGGTTTTTGGAAACACCATATATTTT | CASSQRLPGTGVFGNTIYF
NA | TRBJ1-2 | TRBD1 | TRBV5-4 | TGTGCCAGCAGCTTGGTCAGGGGGATGTCTGGCTACACCTTC | CASSLVRGMSGYTF
NA | TRBJ2-3 | TRBD2 | TRBV20-1 | TGCAGTGCTAGTCGACTAGCGGGGGTCACAGATACGCAGTATTTT | CSASRLAGVTDTQYF
NA | TRBJ2-1 | TRBD2 | TRBV14 | TGTGCCAGCAGCCCGTGGACTAGCGGGGGGGTGAGCTCCTACAATGAGCAGTTCTTC | CASSPWTSGGVSSYNEQFF
NA | TRBJ2-3 | TRBD2 | TRBV19 | TGTGCCAGTAGTACCCGGACTAGCCACGTGAATACGCAGTATTTT | CASSTRTSHVNTQYF
NA | TRBJ1-1 | NA | TRBV2 | TGTGCCAGCACCCCGACAGGGAACACTGAAGCTTTCTTT | CASTPTGNTEAFF
NA | TRBJ2-1 | TRBD1 | TRBV30 | TGTGCCTGGAGTAGGAAGGGACAGCCCTTCTCCTACAATGAGCAGTTCTTC | CAWSRKGQPFSYNEQFF
once | TRBJ1-2 | NA | TRBV6-5 | TGTGCCAGCAGCCTGACAGGAAGGGACTATGGCTACACCTTC | CASSLTGRDYGYTF
NA | TRBJ2-3 | TRBD1 | TRBV29-1 | TGCAGCGTTAGTGGGGCCGGGACAGTGTTTTATTTT | CSVSGAGTVFYF
NA | TRBJ2-3 | NA | TRBV5-6 | TGTGCCAGCAGCCAGGTGGGGCGCACAGATACGCAGTATTTT | CASSQVGRTDTQYF
NA | TRBJ2-1 | TRBD2 | TRBV10-3 | TGTGCCATCAGTTCCGGGACTACGAATGAGCAGTTCTTC | CAISSGTTNEQFF
NA | TRBJ2-2 | NA | TRBV7-9 | TGTGCCAGCAGCCCTCGGGGCACCGGGGAGCTGTTTTTT | CASSPRGTGELFF
NA | TRBJ2-1 | TRBD1 | TRBV7-3 | TGTGCCAGCAGCTTAAATCGGGACAGGGCTGAGCAGTTCTTC | CASSLNRDRAEQFF
once | TRBJ2-7 | TRBD1 | TRBV10-1 | TGCGCCAGCAGTGACACCGGGACAGGGGGCTCCGAGCAGTACTTC | CASSDTGTGGSEQYF
NA | TRBJ1-4 | NA | TRBV28 | TGTGCCAGCAGTTTATCCGGGGAAAAACTGTTTTTT | CASSLSGEKLFF
NA | TRBJ2-3 | TRBD2 | TRBV7-3 | TGTGCCAGCAGCGGGCTCCTTAGCGGGACGAGCACAGATACGCAGTATTTT | CASSGLLSGTSTDTQYF
NA | TRBJ2-5 | TRBD2 | TRBV5-1 | TGCGCCAGCAGCTATAGCGGGGGGTACCAAGAGACCCAGTACTTC | CASSYSGGYQETQYF
NA | TRBJ2-7 | TRBD1 | TRBV29-1 | TGCAGCGTTTCGGACAGGGGGCCCTCCTACGAGCAGTACTTC | CSVSDRGPSYEQYF
NA | TRBJ1-3 | NA | TRBV30 | TGTGCCTGGAGTGTGAACATCCCCACGGGCACCATATATTTT | CAWSVNIPTGTIYF
NA | TRBJ1-2 | NA | TRBV9 | TGTGCCAGCAGCGTATTGGCCGGGGCAGGGGAGATGGCCTTC | CASSVLAGAGEMAF
NA | TRBJ1-5 | NA | TRBV2 | TGTGCCAGCAGTGACAGTTCTAGCAATCAGCCCCAGCATTTT | CASSDSSSNQPQHF
NA | TRBJ2-2 | TRBD1 | TRBV19 | TGTGCCAGTAGTATAGGAAGACAGGGGGCCGACACCGGGGAGCTGTTTTTT | CASSIGRQGADTGELFF
NA | TRBJ1-5 | TRBD1 | TRBV10-3 | TGTGCCATCAGTGAGTCTAAGGGACAGGCTAACTATGGCGGCAATCAGCCCCAGCATTTT | CAISESKGQANYGGNQPQHF
once | TRBJ1-5 | TRBD1 | TRBV18 | TGTGCCAGCTCACCCGGGACAGGAGATCAGCCCCAGCATTTT | CASSPGTGDQPQHF
NA | TRBJ2-7 | TRBD1 | TRBV2 | TGTGCCAGTAGACCGGGACAGGGTCTTACCTACGAGCAGTACTTC | CASRPGQGLTYEQYF
NA | TRBJ1-2 | TRBD1 | TRBV6-4 | TGTGCCAGCAGTCCAGGGGGCGCCGACTATGGCTACACCTTC | CASSPGGADYGYTF
NA | TRBJ1-1 | TRBD1 | TRBV4-1 | TGCGCCAGCAGCCAAGTTAACAGGGGGCGGAACACTGAAGCTTTCTTT | CASSQVNRGRNTEAFF
NA | TRBJ1-2 | TRBD1 | TRBV5-6 | TGTGCCAGCACCAGGGGACAGCTCTATGGCTACACCTTC | CASTRGQLYGYTF
NA | TRBJ1-5 | TRBD1 | TRBV18 | TGTGCCAGCTCAGACAGGGGGCGGACTTCCAATCAGCCCCAGCATTTT | CASSDRGRTSNQPQHF
NA | TRBJ2-7 | NA | TRBV5-6 | TGTGCCAGCAGCTCCAGCTCCCGGCGGCCCTACGAGCAGTACTTC | CASSSSSRRPYEQYF
NA | TRBJ1-1 | NA | TRBV6-5 | TGTGCCAGCAGTTACCGGCAGGGGTCCACTGAAGCTTTCTTT | CASSYRQGSTEAFF
NA | TRBJ2-7 | NA | TRBV10-3 | TGTGCCATCAGTGGAAGACAGATGCAGATTCCCTACGAGCAGTACTTC | CAISGRQMQIPYEQYF
NA | TRBJ1-4 | NA | TRBV18 | TGTGCCAGCTCACCAGGGCAGTTTAATGAAAAACTGTTTTTT | CASSPGQFNEKLFF
NA | TRBJ1-1 | NA | TRBV4-1 | TGCGCCAGCAGCCAAGATACCGCCAGGGGTAGTGAAGCTTTCTTT | CASSQDTARGSEAFF
NA | TRBJ2-1 | TRBD1 | TRBV7-9 | TGTGCCAGCAGCTTACGGACAGGGGCCTTCTCCTACAATGAGCAGTTCTTC | CASSLRTGAFSYNEQFF
once | TRBJ1-2 | TRBD1 | TRBV28 | TGTGCCAGCACGACAGGGGGCACTTTCTATGGCTACACCTTC | CASTTGGTFYGYTF
NA | TRBJ2-3 | TRBD2 | TRBV10-2 | TGCGCCATCAGGGACTACACAGATACGCAGTATTTT | CAIRDYTDTQYF
once | TRBJ1-1 | NA | TRBV27 | TGTGCCAGCAGTTTAAATCGGGACACTGAAGCTTTCTTT | CASSLNRDTEAFF
NA | TRBJ1-2 | NA | TRBV10-3 | TGTGCCATCAGTGAGTCTGTACAGTTAACCTTC | CAISESVQLTF
once | TRBJ2-1 | TRBD2 | TRBV6-6 | TGTGCCAGCACCGGGACTAGCGGATACAATGAGCAGTTCTTC | CASTGTSGYNEQFF
few | TRBJ2-1 | TRBD1 | TRBV4-1 | TGCGCCAGCGTAACAGGGGGAAATGAGCAGTTCTTC | CASVTGGNEQFF
NA | TRBJ1-2 | NA | TRBV20-1 | TGCAGTGCTAGTTTCAGGGAAGGAGGGTATGGCTACACCTTC | CSASFREGGYGYTF
NA | TRBJ2-4 | NA | TRBV6-5 | TGTGCCAGCAGACTAGAGGCCAAAAACATTCAGTACTTC | CASRLEAKNIQYF
NA | TRBJ2-1 | TRBD2 | TRBV2 | TGTGCCAGCAGTGAATATGGCGGGGGGCCTTACAATGAGCAGTTCTTC | CASSEYGGGPYNEQFF
NA | TRBJ1-6 | NA | TRBV15 | TGTGCCACCAGCGGGGGGATAGCCTATAATTCACCCCTCCACTTT | CATSGGIAYNSPLHF